This entry is about one T cell receptor beta chain. Its antigen remains unknown. Germline CDR1 reads MGHRA; CDR2 reads YSYEKL. The ends were cut back, 3 bases at V and 3 bases at J, with 15 bases in the middle. This CDR3 has 15 amino acids. The data are from a study of PD-L1 blockade in urothelial cancer. Across the study: Treatment start was followed by blood analysis at 3 weeks (second dose) and again at 6 weeks. Blood samples had a median of approximately 140,000 T cells, just under 85,000 unique TCRs, and clonality 0.080. Findings and limits, study-wide: Clonality of blood TCR below the median before treatment predicted better survival.

TCRdb's copy holds only in-frame clones and misses some; the assay was immunoSEQ multiplex PCR. The data contain 40,000 to 60,000 clones, 80% to 90% of them singletons. Time point specified: peripheral blood 6 weeks after treatment start. This sequence originates from a man between 65 and 85 years old with urothelial cancer. The sequencing here drew on PBMCs, taken around atezolizumab (anti-PD-L1) treatment. The chain recombines TRBV4-1 with TRBJ2-7; perhaps TRBD1 as D (6 bases). The DNA of the CDR3 is TGCGCCAGCAGCCACCAAGCAGGGGTAAACTACGAGCAGTACTTC. Amino acids: CASSHQAGVNYEQYF.